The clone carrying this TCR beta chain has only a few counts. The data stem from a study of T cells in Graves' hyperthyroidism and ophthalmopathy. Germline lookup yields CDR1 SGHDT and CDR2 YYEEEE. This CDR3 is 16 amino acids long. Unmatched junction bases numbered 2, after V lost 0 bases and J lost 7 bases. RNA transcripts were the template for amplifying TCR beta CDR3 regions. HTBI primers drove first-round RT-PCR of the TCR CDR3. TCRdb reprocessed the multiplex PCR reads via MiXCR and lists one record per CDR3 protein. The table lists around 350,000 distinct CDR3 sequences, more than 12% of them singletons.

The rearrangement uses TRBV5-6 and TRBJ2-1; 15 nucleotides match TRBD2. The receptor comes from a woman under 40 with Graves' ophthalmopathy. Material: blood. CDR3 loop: CASSLGGLAGGNEQFF. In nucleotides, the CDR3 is TGTGCCAGCAGCTTGGGAGGACTAGCGGGGGGGAATGAGCAGTTCTTC. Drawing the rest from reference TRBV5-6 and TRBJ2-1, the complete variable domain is DAGVTQSPTHLIKTRGQQVTLRCSPKSGHDTVSWYQQALGQGPQFIFQYYEEEERQRGNFPDRFSGHQFPNYSSELNVNALLLGDSALYLCASSLGGLAGGNEQFFGPGTRLTVL.